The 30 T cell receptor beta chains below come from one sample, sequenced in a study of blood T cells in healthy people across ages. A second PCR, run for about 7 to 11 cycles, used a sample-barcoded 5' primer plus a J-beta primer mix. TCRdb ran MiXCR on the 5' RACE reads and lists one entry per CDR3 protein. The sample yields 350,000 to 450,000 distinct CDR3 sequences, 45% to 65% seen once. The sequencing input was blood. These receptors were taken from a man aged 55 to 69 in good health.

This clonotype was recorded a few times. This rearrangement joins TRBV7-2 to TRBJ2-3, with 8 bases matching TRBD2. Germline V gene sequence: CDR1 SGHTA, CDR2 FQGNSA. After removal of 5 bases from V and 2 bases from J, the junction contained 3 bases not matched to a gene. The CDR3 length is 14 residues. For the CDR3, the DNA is TGTGCCAGCAGCGAGCGGGGGAACACAGATACGCAGTATTTT. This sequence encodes CASSERGNTDTQYF.

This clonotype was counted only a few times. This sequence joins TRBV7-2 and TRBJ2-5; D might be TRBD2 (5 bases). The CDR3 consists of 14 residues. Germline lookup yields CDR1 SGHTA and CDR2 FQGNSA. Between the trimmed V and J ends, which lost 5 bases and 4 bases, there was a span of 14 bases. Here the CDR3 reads CASSQDSLGETQYF. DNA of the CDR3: TGTGCCAGCAGCCAGGACTCACTTGGAGAGACCCAGTACTTC. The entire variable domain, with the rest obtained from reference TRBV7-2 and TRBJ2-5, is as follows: GAGVSQSPSNKVTEKGKDVELRCDPISGHTALYWYRQSLGQGLEFLIYFQGNSAPDKSGLPSDRFSAERTGGSVSTLTIQRTQQEDSAVYLCASSQDSLGETQYFGPGTRLLVL.

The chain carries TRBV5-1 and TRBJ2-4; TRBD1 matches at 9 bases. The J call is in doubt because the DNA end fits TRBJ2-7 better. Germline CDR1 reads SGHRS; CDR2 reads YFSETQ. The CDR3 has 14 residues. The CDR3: CASSLVGQGTEQYF. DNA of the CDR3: TGCGCCAGCAGCTTGGTAGGACAGGGGACCGAGCAGTACTTC.

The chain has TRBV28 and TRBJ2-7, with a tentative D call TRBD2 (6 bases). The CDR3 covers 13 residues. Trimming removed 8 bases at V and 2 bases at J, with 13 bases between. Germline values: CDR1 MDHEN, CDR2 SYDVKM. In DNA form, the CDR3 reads TGTGCCAGCGGGGGGACTTACACCTACGAGCAGTACTTC. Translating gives CASGGTYTYEQYF.

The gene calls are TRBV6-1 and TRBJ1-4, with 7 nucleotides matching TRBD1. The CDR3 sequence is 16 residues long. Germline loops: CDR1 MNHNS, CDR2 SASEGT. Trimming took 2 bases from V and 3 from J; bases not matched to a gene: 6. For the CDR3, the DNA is TGTGCCAGCAGTGAATCAACAGGGGTAGCTAATGAAAAACTGTTTTTT. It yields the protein CASSESTGVANEKLFF.

The CDR3 coding sequence is TGCAGTGCTAGAGGTCCAGGGTGGCCCCAGCATTTT. Encoded protein: CSARGPGWPQHF. The chain links TRBV20-1 to TRBJ1-5; possibly TRBD1 for D (5 bases). Between the trimmed V and J ends, which lost 1 base and 9 bases, there was a span of 10 bases. The CDR3 has 12 residues. CDR1 is DFQATT, CDR2 SNEGSKA, per germline (reference sequence).

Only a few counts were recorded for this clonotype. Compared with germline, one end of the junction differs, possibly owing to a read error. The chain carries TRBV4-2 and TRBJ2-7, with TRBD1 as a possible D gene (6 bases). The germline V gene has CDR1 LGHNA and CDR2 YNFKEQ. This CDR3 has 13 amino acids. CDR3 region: CASSQDRRYEQYF. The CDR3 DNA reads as TGTGCCAGCAGTCAAGACAGGCGATACGAGCAGTACTTC.

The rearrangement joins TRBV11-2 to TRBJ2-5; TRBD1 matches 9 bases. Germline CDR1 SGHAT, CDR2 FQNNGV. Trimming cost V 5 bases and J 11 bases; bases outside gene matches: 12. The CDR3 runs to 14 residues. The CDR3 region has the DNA TGTGCCAGCAGCGTACTACAGGGGGCGGGGGAGCAGTACTTC. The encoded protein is CASSVLQGAGEQYF.

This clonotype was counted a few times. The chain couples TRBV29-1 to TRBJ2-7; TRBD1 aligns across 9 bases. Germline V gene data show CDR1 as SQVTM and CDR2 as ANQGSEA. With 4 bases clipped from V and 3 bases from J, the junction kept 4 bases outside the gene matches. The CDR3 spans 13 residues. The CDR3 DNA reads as TGCAGCGTTGTGGGACAGGGTTACTACGAGCAGTACTTC. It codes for CSVVGQGYYEQYF.

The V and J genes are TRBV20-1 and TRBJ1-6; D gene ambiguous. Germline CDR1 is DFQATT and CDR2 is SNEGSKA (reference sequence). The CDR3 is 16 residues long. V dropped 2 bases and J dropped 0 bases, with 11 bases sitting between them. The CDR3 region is CSARPFSSSYNSPLHF. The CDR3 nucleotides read TGCAGTGCTAGACCTTTTTCGAGCTCCTATAATTCACCCCTCCACTTT.

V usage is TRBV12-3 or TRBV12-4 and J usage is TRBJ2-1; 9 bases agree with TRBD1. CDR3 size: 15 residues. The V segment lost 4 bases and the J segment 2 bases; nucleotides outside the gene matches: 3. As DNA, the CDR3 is TGTGCCAGCAGTTGGGACAGGGCGGCCTACAATGAGCAGTTCTTC. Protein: CASSWDRAAYNEQFF.

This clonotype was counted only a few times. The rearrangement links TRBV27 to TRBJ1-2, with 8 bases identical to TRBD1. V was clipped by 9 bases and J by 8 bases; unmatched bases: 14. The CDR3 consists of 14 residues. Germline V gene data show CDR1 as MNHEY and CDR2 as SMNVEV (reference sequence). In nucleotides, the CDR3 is TGTGCCAGTTCACCCACCAGGGGGCCAGAGGGCTACACCTTC. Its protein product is CASSPTRGPEGYTF.

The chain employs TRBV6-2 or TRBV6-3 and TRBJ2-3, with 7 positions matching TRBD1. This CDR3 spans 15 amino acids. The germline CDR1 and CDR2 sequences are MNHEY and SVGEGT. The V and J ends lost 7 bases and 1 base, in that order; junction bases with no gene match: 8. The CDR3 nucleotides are TGTGCCAGCATTTCGCTTCAGGGGGGCACAGATACGCAGTATTTT. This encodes CASISLQGGTDTQYF.

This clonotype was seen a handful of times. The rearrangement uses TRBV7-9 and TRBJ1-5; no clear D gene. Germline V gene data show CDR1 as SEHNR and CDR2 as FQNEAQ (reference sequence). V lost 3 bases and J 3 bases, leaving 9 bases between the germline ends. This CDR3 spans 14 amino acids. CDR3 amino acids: CASSFGRPNQPQHF. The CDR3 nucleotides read TGTGCCAGCAGCTTTGGCAGGCCCAATCAGCCCCAGCATTTT. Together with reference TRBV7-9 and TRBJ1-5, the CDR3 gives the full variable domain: DTGVSQNPRHKITKRGQNVTFRCDPISEHNRLYWYRQTLGQGPEFLTYFQNEAQLEKSRLLSDRFSAERPKGSFSTLEIQRTEQGDSAMYLCASSFGRPNQPQHFGDGTRLSIL.

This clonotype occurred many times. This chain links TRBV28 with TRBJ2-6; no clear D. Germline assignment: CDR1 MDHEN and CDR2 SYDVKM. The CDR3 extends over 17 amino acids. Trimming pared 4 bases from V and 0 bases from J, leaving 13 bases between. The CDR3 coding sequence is TGTGCCAGCAGTTCCAGTCGACGGAGCTCTGGGGCCAACGTCCTGACTTTC. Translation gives CASSSSRRSSGANVLTF.

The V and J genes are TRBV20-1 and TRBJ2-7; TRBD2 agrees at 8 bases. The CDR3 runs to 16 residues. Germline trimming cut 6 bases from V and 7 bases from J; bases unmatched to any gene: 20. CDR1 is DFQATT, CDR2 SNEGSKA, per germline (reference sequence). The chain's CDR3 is CSAKLLGGLGGNEQYF. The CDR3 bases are TGCAGTGCAAAACTCCTGGGGGGACTAGGGGGAAATGAGCAGTACTTC.

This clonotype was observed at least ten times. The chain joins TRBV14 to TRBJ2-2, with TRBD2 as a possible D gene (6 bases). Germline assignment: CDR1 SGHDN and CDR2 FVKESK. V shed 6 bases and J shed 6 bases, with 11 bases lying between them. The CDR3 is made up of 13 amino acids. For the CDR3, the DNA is TGTGCCAGCAGTCGGGACTGGGCCGGGGAGCTGTTTTTT. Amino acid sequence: CASSRDWAGELFF.

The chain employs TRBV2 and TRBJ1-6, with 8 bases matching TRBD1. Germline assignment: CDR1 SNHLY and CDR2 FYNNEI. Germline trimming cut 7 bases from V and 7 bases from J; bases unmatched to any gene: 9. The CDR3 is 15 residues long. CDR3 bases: TGTGCCAGCAAATCGGACAGGGTATCGAATTCACCCCTCCACTTT. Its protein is CASKSDRVSNSPLHF.

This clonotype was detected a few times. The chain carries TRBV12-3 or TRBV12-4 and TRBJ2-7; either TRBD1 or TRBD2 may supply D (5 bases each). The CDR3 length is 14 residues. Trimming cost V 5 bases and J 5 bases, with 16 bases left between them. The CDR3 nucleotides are TGTGCCAGCAGTCTTACGGGGCAATTGGACGAGCAGTACTTC. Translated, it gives CASSLTGQLDEQYF.

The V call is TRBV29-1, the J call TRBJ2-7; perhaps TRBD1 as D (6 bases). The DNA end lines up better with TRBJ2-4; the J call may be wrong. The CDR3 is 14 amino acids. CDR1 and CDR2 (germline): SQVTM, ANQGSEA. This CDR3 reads CSVGAEIPKNIQYF. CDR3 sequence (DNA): TGCAGCGTGGGGGCAGAAATCCCCAAAAACATTCAGTACTTC.

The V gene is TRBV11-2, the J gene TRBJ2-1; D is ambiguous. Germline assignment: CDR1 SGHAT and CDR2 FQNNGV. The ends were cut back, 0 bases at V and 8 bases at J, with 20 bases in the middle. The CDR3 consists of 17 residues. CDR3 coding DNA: TGTGCCAGCAGCTTAGATATCGGCGGTCCCCAGGTCGATGAGCAGTTCTTC. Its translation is CASSLDIGGPQVDEQFF.

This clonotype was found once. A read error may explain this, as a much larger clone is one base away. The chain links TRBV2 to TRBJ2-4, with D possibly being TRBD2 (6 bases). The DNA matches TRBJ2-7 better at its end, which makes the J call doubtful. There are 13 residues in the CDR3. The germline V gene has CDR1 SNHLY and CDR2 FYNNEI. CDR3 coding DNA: TGTGCCAGCAGACCCGGCGGGACGCACGAGCAGTACTTC. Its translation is CASRPGGTHEQYF.

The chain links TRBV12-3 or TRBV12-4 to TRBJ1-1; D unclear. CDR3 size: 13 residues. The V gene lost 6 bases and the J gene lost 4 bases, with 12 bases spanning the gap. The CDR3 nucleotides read TGTGCCAGCAGATCCGGGTTTGGCACTGAAGCTTTCTTT. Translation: CASRSGFGTEAFF.

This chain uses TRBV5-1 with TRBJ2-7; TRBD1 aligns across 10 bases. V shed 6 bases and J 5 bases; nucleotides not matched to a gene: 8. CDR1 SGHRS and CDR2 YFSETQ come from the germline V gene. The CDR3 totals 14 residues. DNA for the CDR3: TGCGCCAGCAAGGGGGCCGGGACAGGGGACGAGCAGTACTTC. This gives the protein CASKGAGTGDEQYF.

The CDR3 nucleotides are TGTGCCAGCAGCCAACAAGTCGCCCACAGCGGGAGGGTCCCAGATACGCAGTATTTT. Protein sequence: CASSQQVAHSGRVPDTQYF. The rearrangement uses TRBV4-2 and TRBJ2-3; 10 bases align to TRBD2. Germline trimming cut 2 bases from V and 4 bases from J; bases unmatched to any gene: 15. Germline values: CDR1 LGHNA, CDR2 YNFKEQ. The CDR3 length is 19 residues.

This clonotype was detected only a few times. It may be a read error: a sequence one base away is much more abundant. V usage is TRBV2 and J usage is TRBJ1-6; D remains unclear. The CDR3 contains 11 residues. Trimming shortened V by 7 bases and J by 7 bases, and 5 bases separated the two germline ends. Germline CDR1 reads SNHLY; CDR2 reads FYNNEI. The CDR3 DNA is TGTGCCAGCACCCGCAATTCACCCCTCCACTTT. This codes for CASTRNSPLHF.

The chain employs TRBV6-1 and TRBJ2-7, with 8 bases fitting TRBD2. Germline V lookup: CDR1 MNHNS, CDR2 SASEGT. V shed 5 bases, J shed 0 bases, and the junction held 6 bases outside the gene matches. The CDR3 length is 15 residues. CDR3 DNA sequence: TGTGCCAGCAGTTCCAGGGCGGGGGGCTCCTACGAGCAGTACTTC. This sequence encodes CASSSRAGGSYEQYF.

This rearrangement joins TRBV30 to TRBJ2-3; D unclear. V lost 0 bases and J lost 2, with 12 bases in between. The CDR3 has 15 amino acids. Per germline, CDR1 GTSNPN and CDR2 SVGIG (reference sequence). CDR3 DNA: TGTGCCTGGAGTGTAGGGCGCTCGCCCACAGATACGCAGTATTTT. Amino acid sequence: CAWSVGRSPTDTQYF.

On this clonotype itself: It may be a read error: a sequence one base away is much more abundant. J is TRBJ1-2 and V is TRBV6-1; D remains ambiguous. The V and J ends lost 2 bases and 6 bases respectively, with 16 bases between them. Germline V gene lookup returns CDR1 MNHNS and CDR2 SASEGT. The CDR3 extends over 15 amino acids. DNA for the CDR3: TGTGCCAGCAGTGAATTTCAGGCAGTGACCGATGGCTACACCTTC. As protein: CASSEFQAVTDGYTF.

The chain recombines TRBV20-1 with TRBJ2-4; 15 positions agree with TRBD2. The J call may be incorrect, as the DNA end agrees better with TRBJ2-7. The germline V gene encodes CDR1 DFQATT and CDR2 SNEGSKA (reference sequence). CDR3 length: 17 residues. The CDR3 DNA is TGCAGTGCTAGAACCATCAGGACTAGCGGGGGGGGCTACGAGCAGTACTTC. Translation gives CSARTIRTSGGGYEQYF.